Listed below are T cell receptor beta chains from one sample, sequenced in a study of neurological immune-mediated disorders. From the 5' RACE reads, TCRdb called clonotypes with MiXCR, one entry per CDR3 protein. The data hold some 66,000 distinct CDR3 sequences, with less than 5.5% observed a single time. The material sequenced was PBMCs. These TCRs come from a man aged 25-45 years with multiple sclerosis. Each CDR3 is given with its conserved first and last residue. The D gene is left open where the match is weak. Where a row states a size, it is once, few, many or the class of an expanded clone; other rows omit it.

few	.	TRBV14	TRBJ1-1	TGTGCCAGCAGCCAGGCCAGGGTTGCTGAAGCTTTCTTT	CASSQARVAEAFF
many	.	TRBV7-8	TRBJ2-3	TGTGCCAGCAGCTCCCTAGGGGTTGATACGCAGTATTTT	CASSSLGVDTQYF
few	TRBD1	TRBV4-1	TRBJ1-5	TGCGCCAGCAGCCAGAATCAGGGGGCGGGCAATCAGCCCCAGAATTTT	CASSQNQGAGNQPQNF
few	TRBD1	TRBV20-1	TRBJ1-6	TGCAGTGCTAGGAAGACAGGGGATAATTCACCCCTCCACTTT	CSARKTGDNSPLHF
many	.	TRBV3-1	TRBJ1-4	TGTGCCAGCAGCTGGAGGGGGGCCAGCGAAAAACTGTTTTTT	CASSWRGASEKLFF
many	.	TRBV10-3	TRBJ2-3	TGTGCCATCAGTGGCGGGTACACAGATACGCAGTATTTT	CAISGGYTDTQYF
many	.	TRBV5-1	TRBJ2-3	TGCGCCAGCAGCTCAACCCGCCTCACAGATACGCAGTATTTT	CASSSTRLTDTQYF
few	.	TRBV29-1	TRBJ2-1	TGCAGCGTTGCCCCATATCAACCGGGCAATGAGCAGTTCTTC	CSVAPYQPGNEQFF
many	.	TRBV20-1	TRBJ1-1	TGCAGTGCTAGGCCGGGGGGCCGAACTGAAGCTTTCTTT	CSARPGGRTEAFF
.	.	TRBV2	TRBJ2-1	TGTGCCAGCAGAAAAGGGACGGTTTCCTACAATGAGCAGTTCTTC	CASRKGTVSYNEQFF
many	TRBD2	TRBV20-1	TRBJ2-2	TGCAGTGCTAGGGGACTAGCTAACACCGGGGAGCTGTTTTTT	CSARGLANTGELFF